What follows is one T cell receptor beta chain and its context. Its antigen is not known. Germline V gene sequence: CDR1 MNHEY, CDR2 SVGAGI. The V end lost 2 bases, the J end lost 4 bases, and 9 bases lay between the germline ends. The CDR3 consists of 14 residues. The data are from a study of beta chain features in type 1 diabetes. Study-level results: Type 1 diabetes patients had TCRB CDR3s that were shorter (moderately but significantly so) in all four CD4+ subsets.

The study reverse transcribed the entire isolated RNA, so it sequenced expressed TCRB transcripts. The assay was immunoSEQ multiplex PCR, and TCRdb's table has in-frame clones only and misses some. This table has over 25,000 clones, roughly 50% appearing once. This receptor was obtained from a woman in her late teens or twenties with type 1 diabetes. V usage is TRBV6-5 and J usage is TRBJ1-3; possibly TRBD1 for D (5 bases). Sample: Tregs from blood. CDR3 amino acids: CASSYAAGGNTIYF. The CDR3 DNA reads TGTGCCAGCAGTTACGCAGCAGGGGGAAACACCATATATTTT.